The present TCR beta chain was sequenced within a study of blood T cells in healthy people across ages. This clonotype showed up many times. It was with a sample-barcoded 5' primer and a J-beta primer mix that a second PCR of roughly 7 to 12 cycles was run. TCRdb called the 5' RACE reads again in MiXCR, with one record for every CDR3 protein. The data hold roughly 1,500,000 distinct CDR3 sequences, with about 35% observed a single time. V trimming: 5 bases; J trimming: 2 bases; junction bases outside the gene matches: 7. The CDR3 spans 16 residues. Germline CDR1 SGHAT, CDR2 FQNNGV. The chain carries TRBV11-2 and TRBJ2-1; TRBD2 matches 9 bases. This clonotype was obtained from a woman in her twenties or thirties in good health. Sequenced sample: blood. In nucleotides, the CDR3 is TGTGCCAGCAGCCCAGGGCTAGCGGGACCCTACAATGAGCAGTTCTTC. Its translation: CASSPGLAGPYNEQFF.